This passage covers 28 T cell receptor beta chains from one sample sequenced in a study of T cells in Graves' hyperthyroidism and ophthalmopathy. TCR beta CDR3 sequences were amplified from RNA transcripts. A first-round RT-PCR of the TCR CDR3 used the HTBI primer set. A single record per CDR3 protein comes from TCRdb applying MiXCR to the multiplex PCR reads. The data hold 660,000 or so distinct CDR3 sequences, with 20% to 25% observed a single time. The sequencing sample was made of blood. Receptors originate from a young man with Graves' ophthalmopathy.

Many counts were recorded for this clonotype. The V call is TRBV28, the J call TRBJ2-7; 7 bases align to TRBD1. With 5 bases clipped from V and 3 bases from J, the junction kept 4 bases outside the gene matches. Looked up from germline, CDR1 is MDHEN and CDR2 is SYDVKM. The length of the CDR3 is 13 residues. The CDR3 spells CASSHGQDYEQYF. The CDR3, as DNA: TGTGCCAGCAGTCACGGACAGGACTACGAGCAGTACTTC.

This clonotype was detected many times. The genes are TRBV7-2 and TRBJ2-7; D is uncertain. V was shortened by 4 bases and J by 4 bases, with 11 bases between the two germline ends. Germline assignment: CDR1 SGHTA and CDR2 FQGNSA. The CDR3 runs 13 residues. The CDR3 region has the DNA TGTGCCAGCAGCTCCCCAGATAGATACGAGCAGTACTTC. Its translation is CASSSPDRYEQYF.

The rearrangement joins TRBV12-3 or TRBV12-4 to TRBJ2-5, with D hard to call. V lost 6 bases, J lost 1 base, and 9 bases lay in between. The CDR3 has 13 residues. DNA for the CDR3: TGTGCCAGCAGGTACCCAGCCCAAGAGACCCAGTACTTC. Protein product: CASRYPAQETQYF.

CDR3 coding DNA: TGTGCCAGCAGCTTGGTCCGGTACCAAGAGACCCAGTACTTC. This sequence encodes CASSLVRYQETQYF. The rearrangement links TRBV11-2 to TRBJ2-5, with D hard to call. CDR1 is SGHAT, CDR2 FQNNGV, per germline. Trimming stripped 3 bases from V and 0 bases from J, with 8 bases between. CDR3 length: 14 amino acids.

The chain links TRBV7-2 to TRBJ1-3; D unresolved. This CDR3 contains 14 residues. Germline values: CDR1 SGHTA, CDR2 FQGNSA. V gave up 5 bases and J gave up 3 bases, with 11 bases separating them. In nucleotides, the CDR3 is TGTGCCAGCAGCCATCAAGGACTTGGAAACACCATATATTTT. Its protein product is CASSHQGLGNTIYF.

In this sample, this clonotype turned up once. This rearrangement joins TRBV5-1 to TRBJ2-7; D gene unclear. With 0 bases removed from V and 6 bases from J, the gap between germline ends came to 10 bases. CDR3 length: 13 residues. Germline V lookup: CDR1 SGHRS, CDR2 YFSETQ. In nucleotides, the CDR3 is TGCGCCAGCAGCTTGGGCATGGCTTCCGAGCAGTACTTC. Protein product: CASSLGMASEQYF.

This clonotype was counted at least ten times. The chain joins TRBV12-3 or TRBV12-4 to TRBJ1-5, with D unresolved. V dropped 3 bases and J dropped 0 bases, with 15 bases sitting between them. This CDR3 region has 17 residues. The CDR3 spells CASSFNGGRNSNQPQHF. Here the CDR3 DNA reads TGTGCCAGCAGTTTCAATGGAGGTCGGAATAGCAATCAGCCCCAGCATTTT.

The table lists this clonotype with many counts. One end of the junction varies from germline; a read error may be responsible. CDR3 nucleotides: TGTGCCAGCAGCTTAGCGGGCGAGCAGTACTTC. Protein product: CASSLAGEQYF. The chain links TRBV5-1 to TRBJ2-7; TRBD2 matches 7 bases. Germline values: CDR1 SGHRS, CDR2 YFSETQ. This CDR3 has 11 amino acids.

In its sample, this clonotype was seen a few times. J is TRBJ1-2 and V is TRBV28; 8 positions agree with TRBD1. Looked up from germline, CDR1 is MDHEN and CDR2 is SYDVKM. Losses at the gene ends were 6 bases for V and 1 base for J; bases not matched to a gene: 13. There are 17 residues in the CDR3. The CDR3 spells CASRPLRDRYLNYGYTF. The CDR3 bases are TGTGCCAGCAGGCCTCTCCGGGACAGGTACCTTAACTATGGCTACACCTTC.

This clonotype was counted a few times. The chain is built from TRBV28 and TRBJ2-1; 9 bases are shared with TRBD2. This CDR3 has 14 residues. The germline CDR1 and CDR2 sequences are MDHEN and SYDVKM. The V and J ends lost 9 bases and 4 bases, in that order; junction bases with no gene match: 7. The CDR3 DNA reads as TGTGCCAGTCTCGGCGGGGGGGGGTACAATGAGCAGTTCTTC. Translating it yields CASLGGGGYNEQFF.

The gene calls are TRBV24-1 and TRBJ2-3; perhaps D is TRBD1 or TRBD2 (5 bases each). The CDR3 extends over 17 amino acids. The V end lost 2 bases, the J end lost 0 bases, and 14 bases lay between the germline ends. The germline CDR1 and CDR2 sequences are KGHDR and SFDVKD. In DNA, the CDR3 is TGTGCCACCAGTGATTGGCAACCGGGACGGAGCACAGATACGCAGTATTTT. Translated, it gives CATSDWQPGRSTDTQYF.

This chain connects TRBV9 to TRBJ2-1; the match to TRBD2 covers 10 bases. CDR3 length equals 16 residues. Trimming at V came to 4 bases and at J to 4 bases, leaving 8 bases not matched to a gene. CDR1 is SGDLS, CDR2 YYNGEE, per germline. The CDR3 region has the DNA TGTGCCAGCAGCATCGTAGCGGGAGGACAGTACAATGAGCAGTTCTTC. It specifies CASSIVAGGQYNEQFF.

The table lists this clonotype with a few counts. The DNA of the CDR3 is TGTGCCAGCAGCCAAGATCTAGCGGGGGAACTGTACGAGCAGTACTTC. It specifies CASSQDLAGELYEQYF. This chain joins TRBV3-1 and TRBJ2-7; 10 bases fit TRBD2. The germline CDR1 and CDR2 sequences are LGHDT and YNNKEL (reference sequence). V gave up 0 bases and J gave up 4 bases; unmatched junction bases: 6. The CDR3 length is 16 residues.

The CDR3 DNA is TGTGCCAGCAGCAAAGGGGACGCCGCTCAAGAGACCCAGTACTTC. Translation: CASSKGDAAQETQYF. The chain joins TRBV7-9 to TRBJ2-5, with D perhaps assigned TRBD1 or TRBD2 (5 bases each). Germline lookup yields CDR1 SEHNR and CDR2 FQNEAQ (reference sequence). Trimming cost V 5 bases and J 2 bases, with 15 bases left between them. This CDR3 has 15 residues.

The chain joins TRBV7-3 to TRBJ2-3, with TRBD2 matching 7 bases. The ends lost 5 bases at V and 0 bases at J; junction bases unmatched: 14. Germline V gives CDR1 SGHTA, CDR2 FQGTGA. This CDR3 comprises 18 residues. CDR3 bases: TGTGCCAGCAGCCCCGGGACTACCCCTATCCCTAGCACAGATACGCAGTATTTT. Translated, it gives CASSPGTTPIPSTDTQYF.

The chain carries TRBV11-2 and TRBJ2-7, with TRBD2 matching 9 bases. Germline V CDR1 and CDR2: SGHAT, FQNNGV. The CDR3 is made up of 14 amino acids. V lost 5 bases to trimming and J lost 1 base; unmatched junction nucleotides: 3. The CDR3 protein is CASSRTSESYEQYF. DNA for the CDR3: TGTGCCAGCAGCAGGACTAGCGAGTCCTACGAGCAGTACTTC.

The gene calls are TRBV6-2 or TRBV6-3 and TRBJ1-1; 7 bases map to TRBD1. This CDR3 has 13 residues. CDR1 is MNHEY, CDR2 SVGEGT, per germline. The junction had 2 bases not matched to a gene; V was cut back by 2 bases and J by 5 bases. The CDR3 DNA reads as TGTGCCAGCAGTTACCCGGGACAGACTGAAGCTTTCTTT. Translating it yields CASSYPGQTEAFF.

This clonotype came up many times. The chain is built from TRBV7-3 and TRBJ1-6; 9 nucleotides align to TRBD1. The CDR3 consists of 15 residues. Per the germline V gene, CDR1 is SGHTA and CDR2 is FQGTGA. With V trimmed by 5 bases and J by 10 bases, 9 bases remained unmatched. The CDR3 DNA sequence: TGTGCCAGCAGCCAGGGGACAGGGAGGGCCTCACCCCTCCACTTT. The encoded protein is CASSQGTGRASPLHF.

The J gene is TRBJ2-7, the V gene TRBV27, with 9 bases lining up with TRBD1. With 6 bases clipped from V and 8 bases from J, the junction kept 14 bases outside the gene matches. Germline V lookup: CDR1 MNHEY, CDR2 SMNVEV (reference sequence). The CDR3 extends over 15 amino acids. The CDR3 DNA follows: TGTGCCAGCAGCCCGACCGGGACAGGGAGCTTCCAGCAGTACTTC. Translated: CASSPTGTGSFQQYF.

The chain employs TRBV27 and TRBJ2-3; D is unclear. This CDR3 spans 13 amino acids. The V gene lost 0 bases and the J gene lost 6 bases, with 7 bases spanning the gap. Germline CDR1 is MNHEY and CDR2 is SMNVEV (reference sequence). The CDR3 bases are TGTGCCAGCAGTTTATCGGCCTGGGATACGCAGTATTTT. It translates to CASSLSAWDTQYF.

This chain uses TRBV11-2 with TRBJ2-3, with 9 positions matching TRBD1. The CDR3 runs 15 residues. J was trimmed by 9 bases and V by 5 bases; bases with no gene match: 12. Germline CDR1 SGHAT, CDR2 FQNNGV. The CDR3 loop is CASSRTGVQGRTQYF. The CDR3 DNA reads TGTGCCAGCAGCAGGACAGGGGTCCAGGGTAGAACGCAGTATTTT.

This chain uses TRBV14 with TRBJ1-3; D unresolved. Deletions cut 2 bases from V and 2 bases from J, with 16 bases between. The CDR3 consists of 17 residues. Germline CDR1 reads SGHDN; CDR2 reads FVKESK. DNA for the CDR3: TGTGCCAGCAGCCAACCCCACCCCAGGCGCCCTGGAAACACCATATATTTT. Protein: CASSQPHPRRPGNTIYF.

The chain's CDR3 is CASSSSRQAVNQPQHF. CDR3 nucleotides: TGTGCCAGCAGTTCGAGTCGACAGGCAGTCAATCAGCCCCAGCATTTT. The chain uses TRBV27 and TRBJ1-5; D may be TRBD1 (6 bases). This CDR3 comprises 16 residues. Trimming stripped 4 bases from V and 3 bases from J, with 16 bases between. From germline, CDR1 is MNHEY and CDR2 SMNVEV (reference sequence).

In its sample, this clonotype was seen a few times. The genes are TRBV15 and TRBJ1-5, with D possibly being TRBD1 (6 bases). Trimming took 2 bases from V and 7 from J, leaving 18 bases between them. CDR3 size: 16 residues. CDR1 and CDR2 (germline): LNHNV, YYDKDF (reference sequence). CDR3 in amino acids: CATSRPLLQGMQPQHF. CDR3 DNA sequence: TGTGCCACCAGCAGACCACTCCTACAGGGTATGCAGCCCCAGCATTTT.

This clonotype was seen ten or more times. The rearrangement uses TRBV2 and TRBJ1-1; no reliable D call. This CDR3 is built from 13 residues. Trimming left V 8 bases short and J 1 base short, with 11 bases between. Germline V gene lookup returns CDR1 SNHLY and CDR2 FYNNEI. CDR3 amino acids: CASLPGPNTEAFF. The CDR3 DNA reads TGTGCCAGCCTGCCAGGTCCGAACACTGAAGCTTTCTTT.

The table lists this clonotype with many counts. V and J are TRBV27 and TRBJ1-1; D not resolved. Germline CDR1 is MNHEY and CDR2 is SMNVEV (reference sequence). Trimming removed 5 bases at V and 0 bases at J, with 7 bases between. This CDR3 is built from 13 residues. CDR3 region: CASSTEMNTEAFF. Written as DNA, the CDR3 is TGTGCCAGCAGTACAGAAATGAACACTGAAGCTTTCTTT.

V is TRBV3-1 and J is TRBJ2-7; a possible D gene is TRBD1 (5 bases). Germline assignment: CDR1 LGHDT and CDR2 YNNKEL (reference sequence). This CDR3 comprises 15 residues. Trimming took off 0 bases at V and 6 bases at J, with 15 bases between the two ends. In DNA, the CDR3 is TGTGCCAGCAGCCAAGATTTGGACACGGGCGGCGAGCAGTACTTC. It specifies CASSQDLDTGGEQYF.

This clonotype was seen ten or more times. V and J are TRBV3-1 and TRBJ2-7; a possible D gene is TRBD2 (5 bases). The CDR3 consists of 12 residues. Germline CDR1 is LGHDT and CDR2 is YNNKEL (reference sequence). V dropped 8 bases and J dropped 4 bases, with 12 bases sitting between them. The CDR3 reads CASVSSGYEQYF. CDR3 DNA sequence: TGTGCCAGCGTCAGCAGCGGATACGAGCAGTACTTC.